This T cell receptor beta chain comes out of a study of CD8+CD57+ T cells in acquired aplastic anemia. Study overall: Mean yield of DNA from sorted CD4+ and CD8+ cells was roughly 3.2 ug.

Genomic DNA provided the template from which TCR beta VDJ and CDR3 profiles were obtained. TCRdb redid the calling of the reads with MiXCR, one entry per CDR3 protein. Of about 270,000 distinct CDR3 sequences in the sample, 50% to 70% were seen once. Study-level results: Significance was not reached for CD8+ Simpson's diversity between patients and controls. About 30 shared CD8+ CDR3s appeared highly expressed within patients' immunodominant clones.

In germline, CDR1 is DFQATT, CDR2 SNEGSKA (reference sequence). The CDR3 spans 10 residues. A remark on this clonotype: Antigen unknown.

This TCR derives from a human donor with severe aplastic anemia or a healthy control (not recorded which). Sequences were obtained from sorted CD4+, CD8+, or CD8+CD57+ T cells (not recorded which) from PBMCs. This chain uses TRBV20-1 with TRBJ1-4; tentative D call: TRBD1 (5 bases). CDR3 amino acids: CTARGRKLFF. The DNA for the CDR3 is TGCACCGCCCGGGGCCGAAAACTGTTTTTT.